Listed below are T cell receptor beta chains from one sample, sequenced in a study of shared clonotypes between healthy human individuals. Clones were read by immunoSEQ multiplex PCR, and TCRdb kept only the in-frame ones, dropping some. The repertoire holds roughly 1,100,000 clones, with around 75% as singletons. Sequenced: memory CD4+ T cells sorted from blood. Receptor source: a man between 18 and 29 years old in good health. Each CDR3 is given with its conserved first and last residue. D genes are given only for firm matches. The listing skips clone size in some rows; elsewhere it reads once, few, many or a size class.

v_gene	j_gene	abundance	d_gene	CDR3nt	CDR3aa
TRBV28	TRBJ2-7	few	-	TGTGCCAGCAGGGCTCCCTACGAGCAGTACTTC	CASRAPYEQYF
TRBV5-4	TRBJ2-1	few	-	TGTGCCAGCAGCTTCCCCGGGACACAAGCGATTGAGCAGTTCTTC	CASSFPGTQAIEQFF
TRBV9	TRBJ1-1	-	-	TGTGCCAGCAGCCCTAGACAGGCCCCAGACACTGAAGCTTTCTTT	CASSPRQAPDTEAFF
TRBV18	TRBJ2-1	-	-	TGTGCCAGCTCGCCGAACAGGGGGGGTTACAATGAGCAGTTCTTC	CASSPNRGGYNEQFF
TRBV6-6	TRBJ1-6	-	-	TGTGCCAGCAGCCTGCAGGGCCCCAATTCACCCCTCCACTTT	CASSLQGPNSPLHF
TRBV28	TRBJ1-2	-	-	TGTGCCAGCAGTTTGAGGCAGGGGCTATACACCTTC	CASSLRQGLYTF
TRBV7-9	TRBJ2-5	-	-	TGTGCCACTACTGGCTTACAAGGGACCCAGTACTTC	CATTGLQGTQYF
TRBV4-1	TRBJ2-1	-	-	TGCGCCAGCAGCCCCGGGCTTAGAGAATCCAATGAGCAGTTCTTC	CASSPGLRESNEQFF
TRBV5-6	TRBJ1-1	-	-	TGTGCCAGCAGATTCAACGGGGGGGCGAACACTGAAGCTTTCTTT	CASRFNGGANTEAFF
TRBV5-4	TRBJ2-3	-	TRBD1	TGTGCCAGCAGCTCGGACAGGGGGTTTGGAGATACGCAGTATTTT	CASSSDRGFGDTQYF
TRBV18	TRBJ1-6	-	-	TGTGCCAGCTCCACTTATAATTCACCCCTCCACTTT	CASSTYNSPLHF
TRBV2	TRBJ2-2	few	TRBD1	TGTGCCAGCAGGGGGGGACAGGGATCAGGCACCGGGGAGCTGTTTTTT	CASRGGQGSGTGELFF
TRBV29-1	TRBJ2-7	once	-	TGCAGCGTGACCCCCCCCGGCGTTAGCTCCTACGAGCAGTACTTC	CSVTPPGVSSYEQYF
TRBV29-1	TRBJ1-1	-	-	TGCAGCGCTATCCGGGACCACCCTGAAGCTTTCTTT	CSAIRDHPEAFF
TRBV10-3	TRBJ2-7	-	-	TGTGCCATAGGGAGGGACACCTCCTACGAGCAGTACTTC	CAIGRDTSYEQYF
TRBV4-1	TRBJ2-2	-	-	TGCGCCAGCAGCCAAACGGGGACCCTGAACACCGGGGAGCTGTTTTTT	CASSQTGTLNTGELFF
TRBV5-1	TRBJ2-3	-	-	TGCGCCAGCAGCCCTAGTCCTAGCACAGATACGCAGTATTTT	CASSPSPSTDTQYF
TRBV6-5	TRBJ2-7	-	-	TGTGCCAGCAGTTCCCCTCGGCAGGGACTCTACGAGCAGTACTTC	CASSSPRQGLYEQYF
TRBV30	TRBJ2-3	-	-	TGTGCCTGGAGCGCAGGGGCTAGCACAGATACGCAGTATTTT	CAWSAGASTDTQYF
TRBV27	TRBJ2-7	-	-	TGTGCCAGCAGTCAACGGGGACTCCCAAGTAACTACGAGCAGTACTTC	CASSQRGLPSNYEQYF
TRBV30	TRBJ2-1	-	TRBD1	TGTGCCTGGAGCAGGGGGCCCGGGCGACATGAGCAGTTCTTC	CAWSRGPGRHEQFF
TRBV19	TRBJ2-3	few	-	TGTGCCAGTAGTACCCCCGCCCTTCGGAGCACAGATACGCAGTATTTT	CASSTPALRSTDTQYF
TRBV2	TRBJ2-7	-	-	TGTGCCAGCAGCCCCTTTACAGGCTACGAGCAGTACTTC	CASSPFTGYEQYF
TRBV7-7	TRBJ2-2	once	-	TGTGCTAGCAGCTTAGGCCCAAGTGCGTCCACCGGGGAGCTGTTTTTT	CASSLGPSASTGELFF
TRBV7-6	TRBJ2-1	-	-	TGTGCCAGCACCAAAGGGGAGGCCTACAATGAGCAGTTCTTC	CASTKGEAYNEQFF
TRBV19	TRBJ2-1	-	TRBD2	TGTGCCAGTAGTACCCCGGGACTAGTGGGGGGCAATGAGCAGTTCTTC	CASSTPGLVGGNEQFF
TRBV11-2	TRBJ2-7	-	-	TGTGCCAGCAGCTTTCATACGGCGGGTTACGAGCAGTACTTC	CASSFHTAGYEQYF
TRBV7-9	TRBJ1-3	-	TRBD1	TGTGCCAGCAGCTACGGACAGGGGAACACCATATATTTT	CASSYGQGNTIYF
TRBV5-1	TRBJ2-6	-	-	TGCGCCAGCGGCCGAGACAACTCTGGGGCCAACGTCCTGACTTTC	CASGRDNSGANVLTF
TRBV5-4	TRBJ2-1	-	TRBD2	TGTGCCAGCAGCCCCATGACGGGAGGGCCACTCAATGAGCAGTTCTTC	CASSPMTGGPLNEQFF
TRBV11-2	TRBJ2-3	-	TRBD2	TGTGCCAGCAGCTTAGGGGGAGGGCCCGGGACAGATACGCAGTATTTT	CASSLGGGPGTDTQYF
TRBV5-4	TRBJ1-2	-	-	TGTGCCAGCAGCTTGGTTCCTTACGTGAGTCCTAACTATGGCTACACCTTC	CASSLVPYVSPNYGYTF
TRBV7-9	TRBJ2-1	once	-	TGTGCCAGCAGCTTGACTAGAAACTACAATGAGCAGTTCTTC	CASSLTRNYNEQFF
TRBV7-8	TRBJ1-2	few	-	TGTGCCAGCAGCTTAGCCCTGGCGGCCCCCGGGAGCTATGGCTACACCTTC	CASSLALAAPGSYGYTF
TRBV28	TRBJ2-7	-	-	TGTGCCAGCAGTCCGACAGGAGGGGCTCGGGAGCAGTACTTC	CASSPTGGAREQYF
TRBV7-2	TRBJ1-1	-	-	TGTGCCAGCATAATGGGCAGCCTGAACACTGAAGCTTTCTTT	CASIMGSLNTEAFF
TRBV7-6	TRBJ1-4	few	-	TGTGCCAGCAGCTTAGAAGGGGCTACTGAAAAACTGTTTTTT	CASSLEGATEKLFF
TRBV2	TRBJ1-1	many	-	TGTGCCAGCAGCCGTATGACCGAAGCTTTCTTT	CASSRMTEAFF
TRBV2	TRBJ2-3	-	-	TGTGCCAGCAGCGGCCAAGGGGACGCTACTAGCACAGATACGCAGTATTTT	CASSGQGDATSTDTQYF
TRBV7-9	TRBJ1-1	-	-	TGTGCCAGCAGCTCCTCAGGTAACACTGAAGCTTTCTTT	CASSSSGNTEAFF
TRBV18	TRBJ1-2	few	-	TGTGCCAGCTCACCTACCCGGGACAATTACTATGGCTACACCTTC	CASSPTRDNYYGYTF
TRBV28	TRBJ2-7	-	TRBD1	TGTGCCAGCAGTTTAAGGGGACAGGGTCAGTACTTC	CASSLRGQGQYF
TRBV2	TRBJ2-2	-	TRBD2	TGTGCCACTAGCGGGGAAACGTACACCGGGGAGCTGTTTTTT	CATSGETYTGELFF
TRBV7-2	TRBJ1-5	-	TRBD1	TGTGCCAGCAGTCGACAGGGGGCGCGTGGAAATCAGCCCCAGCATTTT	CASSRQGARGNQPQHF
TRBV5-1	TRBJ2-7	few	-	TGCGCCAGCAGCTTGGAGGGCTTCTCCTACGAGCAGTACTTC	CASSLEGFSYEQYF
TRBV4-3	TRBJ1-3	-	TRBD1	TGCGCCAGCAGCCAGGCCACCGGGACAGGGGGCGTATTGGGAAACACCATATATTTT	CASSQATGTGGVLGNTIYF
TRBV6-6	TRBJ2-7	-	-	TGTGCCAGCAGAATTGGCCGGTTATACGAGCAGTACTTC	CASRIGRLYEQYF
TRBV10-3	TRBJ2-1	-	TRBD1	TGTGCCATCAGTGAGTCGGGCAGGGGGCGCGTCAATGAGCAGTTCTTC	CAISESGRGRVNEQFF
TRBV28	TRBJ2-1	-	TRBD1	TGTGCCAGCAGTTTATACGGGACAGGTCAAAACTATGAGCAGTTCTTC	CASSLYGTGQNYEQFF
TRBV6-6	TRBJ2-5	-	-	TGTGCCAGCACCCGCTCCCGGGGTTGGCAAGAGACCCAGTACTTC	CASTRSRGWQETQYF
TRBV7-8	TRBJ2-1	-	TRBD2	TGTGCCAGCCTCGTTAGCGGGGGAAATGAGCAGTTCTTC	CASLVSGGNEQFF